The rows below give T cell receptor beta chains drawn from one sample of a study of cytomegalovirus exposure and HLA in healthy donors. The protocol was immunoSEQ multiplex PCR, while the TCRdb copy is restricted to in-frame clones and leaves out a portion. The sample carries more than 100,000 clones, over 60% recorded once. The sample taken for sequencing was PBMCs. The receptors here all came from a woman aged 40 to 50 in good health and CMV-seropositive. Each CDR3 is given with its conserved first and last residue. Fields, in order: J gene, V gene, clone size, D gene, CDR3 protein, CDR3 DNA. The D gene is left open where the match is weak. Where a row states a size, it is once, few, many or the class of an expanded clone; other rows omit it.

TRBJ2-3 | TRBV5-1 | once | TRBD2 | CASSPVTSGRADLTDTQYF | TGCGCCAGCAGCCCGGTGACTAGCGGGAGGGCCGATTTAACAGATACGCAGTATTTT
TRBJ2-1 | TRBV2 | . | . | CASSELRGPYNEQFF | TGTGCCAGCAGTGAGCTCAGGGGTCCCTACAATGAGCAGTTCTTC
TRBJ1-1 | TRBV28 | few | TRBD1 | CASSLVGGQYTEAFF | TGTGCCAGCAGTTTAGTCGGGGGACAGTACACTGAAGCTTTCTTT
TRBJ2-1 | TRBV5-6 | few | TRBD2 | CASSSLAGGSYNEQFF | TGTGCCAGCAGCTCCTTAGCGGGGGGCTCCTACAATGAGCAGTTCTTC
TRBJ1-3 | TRBV5-1 | . | TRBD1 | CASSTTGTGNTIYF | TGCGCCAGCAGCACGACAGGGACTGGAAACACCATATATTTT
TRBJ1-2 | TRBV10-3 | few | . | CASKRQSDSGYTF | TGTGCCAGCAAGCGGCAGTCGGATTCCGGCTACACCTTC
TRBJ2-1 | TRBV5-8 | . | TRBD1 | CASSPGQAPFYNEQFF | TGTGCCAGCAGCCCGGGACAGGCCCCATTCTACAATGAGCAGTTCTTC
TRBJ1-2 | TRBV6-1 | . | . | CASTLRGQEDYGYTF | TGTGCCAGCACTTTAAGGGGTCAGGAAGACTATGGCTACACCTTC
TRBJ1-4 | TRBV18 | . | TRBD1 | CASSPGRQGGEKLFF | TGTGCCAGCTCACCAGGACGACAGGGTGGAGAAAAACTGTTTTTT
TRBJ1-1 | TRBV7-9 | . | TRBD1 | CASSLVGQGATEAFF | TGTGCCAGCAGCTTAGTTGGACAGGGGGCCACTGAAGCTTTCTTT
TRBJ2-7 | TRBV7-3 | . | . | CASSPSGYEQYF | TGTGCCAGCAGCCCGTCGGGCTACGAGCAGTACTTC
TRBJ2-7 | TRBV25-1 | . | . | CASRAASYEQYF | TGTGCCAGTAGAGCGGCGTCCTACGAGCAGTACTTC
TRBJ2-7 | TRBV6-8 | . | TRBD1 | CASSRQGWEQYF | TGTGCCAGCAGTAGACAGGGTTGGGAGCAGTACTTC
TRBJ1-4 | TRBV11-3 | once | . | CASSLGLANNEKLFF | TGTGCCAGCAGCTTAGGGCTGGCAAATAATGAAAAACTGTTTTTT
TRBJ1-2 | TRBV9 | . | TRBD1 | CASSARKQGAGYPF | TGTGCCAGCAGCGCCAGAAAACAGGGGGCTGGCTACCCCTTC
TRBJ2-7 | TRBV20-1 | . | . | CSAAGPYEQYF | TGCAGTGCTGCAGGGCCCTACGAGCAGTACTTC
TRBJ1-5 | TRBV28 | few | . | CASSTPQSAGVGNQPQHF | TGTGCCAGCAGTACCCCCCAAAGCGCAGGGGTCGGCAATCAGCCCCAGCATTTT
TRBJ2-5 | TRBV7-9 | . | TRBD1 | CASSLAPGTEKRETQYF | TGTGCCAGCAGCTTGGCCCCCGGGACAGAAAAGCGGGAGACCCAGTACTTC
TRBJ2-7 | TRBV5-1 | . | TRBD1 | CASSLDGTGGETPYEQYF | TGCGCCAGCAGCTTGGATGGGACAGGGGGCGAAACCCCCTACGAGCAGTACTTC
TRBJ1-5 | TRBV5-1 | . | TRBD1 | CASSPGQGTQPQHF | TGCGCCAGCAGCCCAGGACAGGGGACTCAGCCCCAGCATTTT
TRBJ2-1 | TRBV5-6 | many | . | CASSGTSKRDEQFF | TGTGCCAGCAGCGGCACTAGTAAACGCGATGAGCAGTTCTTC
TRBJ2-5 | TRBV7-6 | few | . | CASSSTSPKQETQYF | TGTGCCAGCAGCTCAACTAGCCCCAAACAAGAGACCCAGTACTTC
TRBJ2-3 | TRBV7-9 | . | . | CASSPKYSPDTDTQYF | TGTGCCAGCAGCCCCAAGTACTCCCCTGACACAGATACGCAGTATTTT
TRBJ2-4 | TRBV19 | . | TRBD2 | CATLSPWSGRGAKNIQYF | TGTGCCACCCTATCCCCATGGAGCGGGAGGGGAGCCAAAAACATTCAGTACTTC
TRBJ2-2 | TRBV2 | . | TRBD1 | CASSGTAGELFF | TGTGCCAGCAGCGGGACAGCCGGGGAGCTGTTTTTT
TRBJ2-2 | TRBV18 | . | TRBD2 | CASSPPTGGNTGELFF | TGTGCCAGCTCACCACCGACGGGAGGGAACACCGGGGAGCTGTTTTTT
TRBJ1-5 | TRBV10-3 | few | TRBD1 | CATGQDFNQPQHF | TGTGCCACGGGACAGGATTTCAATCAGCCCCAGCATTTT
TRBJ2-1 | TRBV7-3 | few | TRBD2 | CASSFGLAGGNEQFF | TGTGCCAGCAGCTTCGGACTAGCGGGGGGCAATGAGCAGTTCTTC
TRBJ2-2 | TRBV6-1 | . | TRBD1 | CASSPGQANTGELFF | TGTGCCAGCAGCCCGGGACAGGCGAACACCGGGGAGCTGTTTTTT
TRBJ2-7 | TRBV27 | . | . | CASSLYSGHEQYF | TGTGCCAGCAGTTTATACTCAGGACATGAGCAGTACTTC
TRBJ1-1 | TRBV30 | . | . | CAWTDTNTEAFF | TGTGCCTGGACCGACACGAACACTGAAGCTTTCTTT
TRBJ2-3 | TRBV2 | . | TRBD2 | CASCRAGASTDTQYF | TGTGCCAGCTGCAGAGCGGGGGCGAGCACAGATACGCAGTATTTT
TRBJ2-7 | TRBV6-6 | few | . | CASSYLAPNSYEQYF | TGTGCCAGCAGTTATCTCGCACCGAACTCCTACGAGCAGTACTTC
TRBJ2-7 | TRBV28 | . | TRBD1 | CASTSQGASYEQYF | TGTGCCAGCACCTCCCAGGGGGCATCCTACGAGCAGTACTTC
TRBJ2-3 | TRBV4-2 | few | TRBD2 | CASSQAVAGGPGTDTQYF | TGTGCCAGCAGCCAAGCGGTAGCGGGAGGGCCCGGCACAGATACGCAGTATTTT
TRBJ2-7 | TRBV5-6 | . | . | CASSSPLAAGDEQYF | TGTGCCAGCAGCTCGCCCTTGGCCGCAGGGGACGAGCAGTACTTC
TRBJ2-3 | TRBV29-1 | once | . | CSANTFPSSTDTQYF | TGCAGCGCGAACACCTTCCCCTCTAGCACAGATACGCAGTATTTT
TRBJ2-5 | TRBV19 | few | . | CASSSEETQYF | TGTGCCAGTAGTAGCGAAGAGACCCAGTACTTC
TRBJ2-7 | TRBV7-2 | . | . | CAAERICEQYF | TGTGCCGCTGAGCGGATCTGCGAGCAGTACTTC
TRBJ1-2 | TRBV2 | . | . | CASSEGGGGWYGYTF | TGTGCCAGCAGCGAGGGAGGGGGGGGCTGGTATGGCTACACCTTC